The 16 T cell receptor beta chains below come from one sample, sequenced in a study of blood T cell repertoires in COVID-19. Sequencing used immunoSEQ multiplex PCR; TCRdb keeps in-frame clones, though not all of them. The table shows 150,000 to 200,000 clones, with 75% to 90% occurring only once. The sample was peripheral blood. These receptors originate from a man between 60 and 70 years old with acute or convalescent COVID-19.

The chain links TRBV28 to TRBJ1-3; 9 positions agree with TRBD1. J was trimmed by 1 base and V by 4 bases; bases with no gene match: 5. The CDR3 has 16 amino acids. Per germline, CDR1 MDHEN and CDR2 SYDVKM. For the CDR3, the DNA is TGTGCCAGCAGTTCATCGACAGGGGGATCTGGAAACACCATATATTTT. It specifies CASSSSTGGSGNTIYF.

The chain links TRBV28 to TRBJ1-1; 7 bases are shared with TRBD1. The CDR3 sequence is 14 residues long. V trimming: 6 bases; J trimming: 4 bases; junction bases outside the gene matches: 8. The germline V gene has CDR1 MDHEN and CDR2 SYDVKM. The DNA for the CDR3 is TGTGCCAGCAGGCTGACAGGGTCCAGCACTGAAGCTTTCTTT. Its protein product is CASRLTGSSTEAFF.

This rearrangement joins TRBV5-4 to TRBJ2-5; 14 bases map to TRBD2. The germline V gene has CDR1 SGHNT and CDR2 YYREEE (reference sequence). J gave up 1 base and V 2 bases, and 4 bases lay outside the gene matches. This CDR3 spans 17 amino acids. This chain's CDR3 is CASSFGTSGSGQETQYF. The CDR3 DNA is TGTGCCAGCAGCTTCGGGACTAGCGGGAGTGGCCAAGAGACCCAGTACTTC.

This chain joins TRBV5-1 and TRBJ2-5, with D possibly TRBD2 on 5 matching bases. The V end was cut by 2 bases, the J end by 5 bases, with 16 bases between. The CDR3 loop spans 15 amino acids. Looked up from germline, CDR1 is SGHRS and CDR2 is YFSETQ. As DNA, the CDR3 is TGCGCCAGCAGCTTAACGGGATGGGCCGGGGAGACCCAGTACTTC. Its protein product is CASSLTGWAGETQYF.

This clone has at least ten counts. Written as DNA, the CDR3 is TGTGCCAGCACCCCTGGTCCCCGAGATCAGCCCCAGCATTTT. Translation: CASTPGPRDQPQHF. This rearrangement joins TRBV9 to TRBJ1-5; D is unclear. The V end lost 6 bases, the J end lost 5 bases, and 15 bases lay between the germline ends. From germline, CDR1 is SGDLS and CDR2 YYNGEE. The CDR3 runs to 14 residues.

The V call is TRBV7-2, the J call TRBJ2-7, with 9 bases aligning to TRBD1. The CDR3 is made up of 15 amino acids. J gave up 3 bases and V 1 base, and 4 bases lay outside the gene matches. Per germline, CDR1 SGHTA and CDR2 FQGNSA. Here the CDR3 reads CASSLGTGVNYEQYF. The CDR3 nucleotides are TGTGCCAGCAGCTTAGGGACAGGGGTGAACTACGAGCAGTACTTC.

The chain joins TRBV11-2 to TRBJ2-1; TRBD2 matches 7 bases. CDR1 SGHAT and CDR2 FQNNGV come from the germline V gene. The CDR3 has 17 amino acids. V lost 5 bases and J lost 3; bases outside the gene matches: 13. CDR3 sequence reads: CASSLGPGAGNYNEQFF. CDR3 coding DNA: TGTGCCAGCAGCCTAGGCCCGGGAGCGGGAAACTACAATGAGCAGTTCTTC.

The chain combines TRBV6-5 with TRBJ2-1; TRBD1 agrees at 7 bases. J lost 0 bases, V lost 2 bases, and 1 base had no gene match. Germline V gene sequence: CDR1 MNHEY, CDR2 SVGAGI. The CDR3 spans 15 residues. CDR3 coding DNA: TGTGCCAGCAGTTACAACAGGGGCTCCTACAATGAGCAGTTCTTC. Translation gives CASSYNRGSYNEQFF.

This chain joins TRBV12-5 and TRBJ2-1, with D possibly being TRBD2 (5 bases). This CDR3 contains 14 residues. Germline assignment: CDR1 LGHNT and CDR2 FRNRAP. The ends were cut back, 11 bases at V and 1 base at J, with 15 bases in the middle. The CDR3 DNA reads TGTGCTCGGCGGGCCATAGGGTCCTACAATGAGCAGTTCTTC. This gives the protein CARRAIGSYNEQFF.

The J gene is TRBJ2-7, the V gene TRBV4-3, with 11 bases that match TRBD2. The V segment lost 0 bases and the J segment 10 bases; nucleotides outside the gene matches: 5. There are 14 residues in the CDR3. CDR1 and CDR2 (germline): LGHNA, YSLEER. CDR3 region: CASSQDITSGRQYF. CDR3 sequence (DNA): TGCGCCAGCAGCCAAGATATTACTAGCGGGAGACAGTACTTC.

The rearrangement joins TRBV14 to TRBJ1-2; 11 nucleotides agree with TRBD1. The CDR3 is made up of 16 amino acids. The trim removed 4 bases at V and 4 bases at J, leaving 8 bases unmatched. In germline, CDR1 is SGHDN, CDR2 FVKESK. The CDR3 here is CASSPRTGGSGYGYTF. The CDR3 bases are TGTGCCAGCAGCCCAAGGACAGGGGGCAGCGGCTATGGCTACACCTTC.

V and J are TRBV2 and TRBJ2-3; 9 bases match TRBD2. Trimming cost V 8 bases and J 3 bases; bases outside gene matches: 15. The CDR3 runs to 17 residues. From germline, CDR1 is SNHLY and CDR2 FYNNEI. The CDR3 nucleotides read TGTGCCAGCCAACGTGAAATTGCTAGCGGGAATACAGATACGCAGTATTTT. Translation: CASQREIASGNTDTQYF.

The rearrangement uses TRBV18 and TRBJ2-5; D remains unclear. The CDR3 consists of 13 residues. Germline CDR1 KGHSH, CDR2 LQKENI. Between the trimmed V and J ends, which lost 5 bases and 2 bases, there was a span of 9 bases. CDR3 residues: CASSRSRQETQYF. The CDR3 DNA follows: TGTGCCAGCTCAAGGTCGAGGCAAGAGACCCAGTACTTC.

The rearrangement joins TRBV2 to TRBJ2-5; D is undetermined. V lost 7 bases to trimming and J lost 0 bases, with 12 bases between them. The CDR3 runs 14 residues. Germline loops: CDR1 SNHLY, CDR2 FYNNEI. CDR3 DNA sequence: TGTGCCAGCAAGAATGCACAGAACCAAGAGACCCAGTACTTC. This codes for CASKNAQNQETQYF.

CDR3 sequence (DNA): TGTGCCAGCAGCCCCCGACCACGCCGGGACACCTTCACCGGGGAGCTGTTTTTT. It specifies CASSPRPRRDTFTGELFF. The chain employs TRBV9 and TRBJ2-2; tentatively, D is TRBD1 (6 bases). Between the trimmed V and J ends, which lost 4 bases and 4 bases, there was a span of 23 bases. The CDR3 has 18 amino acids. The germline CDR1 and CDR2 sequences are SGDLS and YYNGEE. The whole variable domain, filled in from reference TRBV9 and TRBJ2-2, reads DSGVTQTPKHLITATGQRVTLRCSPRSGDLSVYWYQQSLDQGLQFLIQYYNGEERAKGNILERFSAQQFPDLHSELNLSSLELGDSALYFCASSPRPRRDTFTGELFFGEGSRLTVL.

V usage is TRBV5-1 and J usage is TRBJ2-2, with 12 positions matching TRBD2. V shed 0 bases and J 1 base; nucleotides not matched to a gene: 4. Germline CDR1 and CDR2: SGHRS and YFSETQ. The CDR3 covers 18 residues. The CDR3 coding sequence is TGCGCCAGCAGCTTGGTTGGACTAGCGGGAATGAACACCGGGGAGCTGTTTTTT. This encodes CASSLVGLAGMNTGELFF.